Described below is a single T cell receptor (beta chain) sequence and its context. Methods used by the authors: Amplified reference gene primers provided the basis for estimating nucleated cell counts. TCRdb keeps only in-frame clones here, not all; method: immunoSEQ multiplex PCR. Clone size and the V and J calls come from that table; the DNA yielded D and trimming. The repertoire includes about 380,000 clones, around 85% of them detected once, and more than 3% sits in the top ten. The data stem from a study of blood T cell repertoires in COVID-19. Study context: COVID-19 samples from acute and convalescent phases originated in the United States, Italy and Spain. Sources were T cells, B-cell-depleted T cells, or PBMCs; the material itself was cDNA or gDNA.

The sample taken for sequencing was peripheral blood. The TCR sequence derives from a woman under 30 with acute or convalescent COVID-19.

The chain's CDR3 is CASSPRDRTGHGYTF. CDR3 nucleotide sequence: TGTGCCAGCAGTCCCCGGGACAGAACGGGGCATGGCTACACCTTC. The chain combines TRBV6-5 with TRBJ1-2; TRBD1 matches at 7 bases. This CDR3 has 15 residues. The V gene's germline CDR1 is MNHEY and CDR2 SVGAGI. V lost 5 bases to trimming and J lost 6 bases; unmatched junction nucleotides: 12.